This T cell receptor beta chain was documented in a study of cytomegalovirus exposure and HLA in healthy donors. At the level of the study: Roughly 85 million unique TCRs from HLA-typed donors were held in an early release of data.

This CDR3 contains 15 residues. V was pared by 6 bases and J by 2 bases, with 4 bases of the junction left unmatched. CDR1 is MDHEN and CDR2 is SYDVKM in the germline V gene. In the PCR, 60 Vbeta and 13 Jbeta primers were used. Clones were sequenced by immunoSEQ multiplex PCR, and TCRdb holds only the in-frame ones, with some missing. The sample carries some 200,000 clones, around 84% recorded once. The source is a woman between 45 and 65 years old in good health and CMV-seropositive. Sequencing input: PBMCs. The chain has TRBV28 and TRBJ2-6, with 7 bases fitting TRBD1. The CDR3 here is CASSRQGPGANVLTF. DNA for the CDR3: TGTGCCAGCAGCCGACAGGGACCTGGGGCCAACGTCCTGACTTTC.